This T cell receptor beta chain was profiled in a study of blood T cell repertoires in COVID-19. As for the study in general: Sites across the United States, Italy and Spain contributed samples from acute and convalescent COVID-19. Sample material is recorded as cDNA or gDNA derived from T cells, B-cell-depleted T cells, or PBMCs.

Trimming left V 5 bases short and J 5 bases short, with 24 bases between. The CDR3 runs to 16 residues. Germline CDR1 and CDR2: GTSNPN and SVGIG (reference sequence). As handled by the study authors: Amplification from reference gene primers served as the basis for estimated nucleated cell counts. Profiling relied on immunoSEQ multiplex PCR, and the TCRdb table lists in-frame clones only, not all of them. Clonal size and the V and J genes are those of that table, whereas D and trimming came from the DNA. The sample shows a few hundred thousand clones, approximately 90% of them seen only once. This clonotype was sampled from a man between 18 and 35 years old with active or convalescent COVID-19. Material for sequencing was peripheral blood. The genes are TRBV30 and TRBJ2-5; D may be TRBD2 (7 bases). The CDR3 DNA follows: TGTGCCTGGGCGGCCCTGGGGGGGCCCAAGGGGGAGACCCAGTACTTC. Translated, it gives CAWAALGGPKGETQYF.